The rows below give T cell receptor beta chains drawn from one sample of a study of T cell responses to AZD1222 COVID-19 vaccine. Assay used: immunoSEQ multiplex PCR; TCRdb lists only in-frame clones, some missing. Among some 180,000 clones, about nine tenths were seen once, and the ten largest hold approximately 1.8%. This material consisted of peripheral blood, taken 28 days after the second AZD1222 dose. The receptor set was obtained from an adult who received the AZD1222 COVID-19 vaccine. Both conserved end residues are part of each CDR3. The D gene is left open where the match is weak. Clone size is not always given. Where it is, it says once, few, many or a class for expanded clones.

clone_size d_call j_call v_call cdr3_aa cdr3_nt
few TRBD2 TRBJ2-3 TRBV6-1 CASSELAGGPDTQYF TGTGCCAGCAGTGAACTAGCGGGGGGGCCAGATACGCAGTATTTT
- - TRBJ1-2 TRBV14 CASRGRGESYGYTF TGTGCCAGCAGAGGCCGGGGCGAGAGCTATGGCTACACCTTC
- TRBD2 TRBJ2-3 TRBV3-1/TRBV3-2 CASSHKAGGWDTQYF TGTGCCAGCAGCCATAAAGCGGGAGGTTGGGATACGCAGTATTTT
- - TRBJ1-2 TRBV6-1 CASSEGARNYGYTF TGTGCCAGCAGTGAAGGGGCAAGAAACTATGGCTACACCTTC
- - TRBJ1-4 TRBV12-5 CASGLYGQGEKLFF TGTGCTAGTGGTTTGTACGGCCAGGGTGAAAAACTGTTTTTT
- - TRBJ2-5 TRBV20-1 CSAKTLETQYF TGCAGTGCCAAAACACTAGAGACCCAGTACTTC
- - TRBJ1-2 TRBV4-3 CASSQDRGAGLDYGYTF TGCGCCAGCAGCCAAGATAGAGGCGCAGGGCTGGACTATGGCTACACCTTC
- TRBD2 TRBJ2-3 TRBV5-1 CASSFRTSGRGDTQYF TGCGCCAGCAGCTTCCGGACTAGCGGGAGGGGAGATACGCAGTATTTT
- - TRBJ2-3 TRBV6-5 CASTIQGSFDTQYF TGTGCCAGCACCATTCAGGGAAGTTTTGATACGCAGTATTTT
- - TRBJ1-2 TRBV6-5 CASSYSQGTSYGYTF TGTGCCAGCAGTTACTCCCAAGGGACCTCCTATGGCTACACCTTC
few TRBD2 TRBJ2-1 TRBV7-9 CASSLGAGLAVSYNEQFF TGTGCCAGCAGCTTAGGGGCCGGACTAGCCGTCTCCTACAATGAGCAGTTCTTC
- TRBD1 TRBJ1-2 TRBV5-1 CASSPTGVYGYTF TGCGCCAGCAGCCCGACAGGGGTCTATGGCTACACCTTC
- - TRBJ1-6 TRBV5-1 CASSLGSRLGSSPLHF TGCGCCAGCAGCTTGGGGTCCAGGCTAGGAAGTTCACCCCTCCACTTT
- - TRBJ2-5 TRBV12-5 CASGSPYYGQRTTQETQYF TGTGCTAGTGGTTCCCCTTATTACGGACAGCGAACTACTCAAGAGACCCAGTACTTC
- TRBD2 TRBJ2-3 TRBV4-2 CASSPSGLAGSASTDTQYF TGTGCCAGCAGCCCTTCGGGACTAGCGGGCTCCGCTAGCACAGATACGCAGTATTTT
- TRBD2 TRBJ2-2 TRBV24-1 CATGTSGGARTGELFF TGTGCCACCGGGACTAGCGGGGGGGCGAGGACCGGGGAGCTGTTTTTT
- - TRBJ1-5 TRBV5-1 CASREYSNQPQHF TGCGCCAGCAGAGAATATAGCAATCAGCCCCAGCATTTT
- TRBD1 TRBJ1-6 TRBV7-2 CASSSGTGGYNSPLHF TGTGCCAGCAGCTCGGGGACAGGGGGCTACAATTCACCCCTCCACTTT
- TRBD1 TRBJ1-1 TRBV2 CASSRQGGNTEAFF TGTGCCAGCAGTAGACAGGGAGGGAACACTGAAGCTTTCTTT
- - TRBJ1-1 TRBV29-1 CSARAGGTEAFF TGCAGCGCCAGGGCCGGCGGCACTGAAGCTTTCTTT
- TRBD1 TRBJ2-2 TRBV6-5 CASGRGQGIGELFF TGTGCCAGCGGTAGGGGACAGGGTATCGGGGAGCTGTTTTTT
few - TRBJ2-3 TRBV11-2 CASSFGDSGGSTDTQYF TGTGCCAGCAGCTTTGGCGATAGCGGAGGGAGCACAGATACGCAGTATTTT
- - TRBJ2-5 TRBV29-1 CSVEFLTSEAQYF TGCAGCGTTGAATTTCTTACTTCAGAGGCCCAGTACTTC
few - TRBJ2-1 TRBV18 CASSQSSYNEQFF TGTGCCAGCTCACAAAGCTCCTACAATGAGCAGTTCTTC
- - TRBJ1-1 TRBV2 CASSRMAGVNTEAFF TGTGCCAGCAGTCGAATGGCAGGGGTGAACACTGAAGCTTTCTTT
- TRBD1 TRBJ2-3 TRBV5-1 CASGRTGGTDTQYF TGCGCCAGCGGAAGGACAGGGGGCACAGATACGCAGTATTTT
- - TRBJ1-1 TRBV5-1 CASRPLFGEGDEAFF TGCGCCAGCAGGCCCCTTTTTGGGGAAGGGGATGAAGCTTTCTTT
- TRBD1 TRBJ1-1 TRBV2 CASSEGWTGKAFF TGTGCCAGCAGTGAGGGTTGGACAGGGAAAGCTTTCTTT
- - TRBJ1-2 TRBV9 CASSGGGGTVLGYTF TGTGCCAGCAGCGGCGGTGGGGGGACGGTTTTGGGCTACACCTTC
few - TRBJ1-5 TRBV27 CASRDTPAGVGNQPQHF TGTGCCAGCAGAGATACCCCGGCAGGGGTAGGCAATCAGCCCCAGCATTTT
- - TRBJ1-6 TRBV6-5 CASRTDRSPAPLHF TGTGCCAGCAGAACTGACAGGTCTCCAGCACCCCTCCACTTT
- - TRBJ2-3 TRBV11-3 CASSSGGGGNTDTQYF TGTGCCAGCAGTTCAGGTGGTGGGGGTAACACAGATACGCAGTATTTT
- - TRBJ2-3 TRBV10-1 CASSQGGAGTDTQYF TGCGCCAGCAGTCAGGGGGGCGCTGGGACAGATACGCAGTATTTT
- TRBD1 TRBJ1-1 TRBV29-1 CSVVLQGLTEAFF TGCAGCGTTGTACTACAGGGGCTCACTGAAGCTTTCTTT
- - TRBJ2-1 TRBV19 CASSRISHLLGYNEQFF TGTGCCAGTAGTAGAATTAGCCACCTTCTGGGGTACAATGAGCAGTTCTTC
- TRBD1 TRBJ2-3 TRBV7-3 CASSLGQGSTDTQYF TGTGCCAGCAGCTTAGGACAGGGTTCCACAGATACGCAGTATTTT
- TRBD1 TRBJ1-1 TRBV29-1 CSVSRDGDRGFGRGEAFF TGCAGCGTTTCGCGGGACGGGGACAGAGGGTTTGGAAGGGGTGAAGCTTTCTTT
- - TRBJ1-2 TRBV12-3/TRBV12-4 CASSLVVYYGYTF TGTGCCAGCAGTTTGGTGGTTTACTATGGCTACACCTTC
- TRBD2 TRBJ2-5 TRBV5-5 CASSAGTSGSRETQYF TGTGCCAGCAGCGCCGGGACTAGCGGGAGTAGGGAGACCCAGTACTTC
- - TRBJ1-3 TRBV30 CAWSVIHIGRGNTIYF TGTGCCTGGAGTGTAATCCACATTGGGAGAGGAAACACCATATATTTT
- TRBD2 TRBJ2-2 TRBV2 CASRRASGTGGELFF TGTGCCAGCAGGAGGGCTAGCGGGACTGGCGGGGAGCTGTTTTTT
- - TRBJ2-5 TRBV12-5 CASGLVEETQYF TGTGCTAGTGGTTTGGTAGAAGAGACCCAGTACTTC
- - TRBJ1-1 TRBV11-2 CASSLQGVRTEAFF TGTGCCAGCAGCTTACAAGGGGTGAGGACTGAAGCTTTCTTT
- - TRBJ1-1 TRBV28 CASSLPNLRAFF TGTGCCAGCAGTTTACCAAATCTTCGGGCTTTCTTT
- TRBD1 TRBJ2-7 TRBV18 CASSPRQGPYEQYF TGTGCCAGCTCACCAAGACAGGGACCCTACGAGCAGTACTTC
- - TRBJ2-2 TRBV27 CASRLGRRNTGELFF TGTGCCAGCAGGTTAGGACGAAGAAACACCGGGGAGCTGTTTTTT
- - TRBJ1-5 TRBV7-2 CASSLGQFSNQPQHF TGTGCCAGCAGCTTAGGCCAGTTTAGCAATCAGCCCCAGCATTTT
once - TRBJ2-3 TRBV7-2 CASSLGEGSPRTDTQYF TGTGCCAGCAGCTTAGGAGAAGGGTCTCCCAGAACAGATACGCAGTATTTT
- TRBD1 TRBJ1-6 TRBV18 CASSPGGAGPPLHF TGTGCCAGCTCCCCAGGGGGCGCAGGGCCACCCCTCCACTTT
- - TRBJ2-3 TRBV6-2/TRBV6-3 CASSPAIERVGTDTQYF TGTGCCAGCAGCCCTGCCATTGAACGAGTCGGAACAGATACGCAGTATTTT
- - TRBJ1-2 TRBV19 CASRYLSGSDYGYTF TGTGCCAGTAGATACCTGTCAGGGTCCGACTATGGCTACACCTTC
- TRBD2 TRBJ2-1 TRBV19 CATSSGRASNEQFF TGTGCCACCTCTAGCGGGAGGGCCTCCAATGAGCAGTTCTTC
- TRBD2 TRBJ2-7 TRBV11-2 CASSLGLANEQYF TGTGCCAGCAGCTTAGGACTAGCGAACGAGCAGTACTTC
- - TRBJ1-4 TRBV19 CASSQGARANEKLFF TGTGCCAGTAGTCAAGGGGCCAGGGCTAATGAAAAACTGTTTTTT
once TRBD1 TRBJ1-3 TRBV18 CASSADRVVGNTIYF TGTGCCAGCTCAGCGGACAGGGTTGTTGGAAACACCATATATTTT
- - TRBJ1-1 TRBV6-5 CASSYSGQGHTEAFF TGTGCCAGCAGTTACTCGGGGCAGGGACACACTGAAGCTTTCTTT
- TRBD2 TRBJ2-7 TRBV5-1 CASSFGAGGFYEQYF TGCGCCAGCAGCTTTGGAGCGGGGGGCTTCTACGAGCAGTACTTC
- - TRBJ1-2 TRBV7-9 CASSYELNYGYTF TGTGCCAGCAGCTACGAACTGAACTATGGCTACACCTTC
- TRBD2 TRBJ2-7 TRBV5-1 CASSLGGGRTNSYEQYF TGCGCCAGCAGCTTGGGAGGCGGGAGGACCAACTCCTACGAGCAGTACTTC
once - TRBJ2-7 TRBV4-1 CASSQDGALHSYEQYF TGCGCCAGCAGCCAAGACGGGGCACTCCACTCCTACGAGCAGTACTTC